These 10 T cell receptor beta chains came from one sample sequenced in a study of T cell responses to AZD1222 COVID-19 vaccine. Clones were read by immunoSEQ multiplex PCR, and TCRdb kept only the in-frame ones, dropping some. The top ten hold almost 2.5% of the sample, which has about 110,000 clones, roughly 92% seen once. The sequencing here drew on peripheral blood, taken 28 days after the second AZD1222 dose. The receptors derive from an adult who received the AZD1222 COVID-19 vaccine.

The chain joins TRBV7-2 to TRBJ1-5; D ambiguous. The CDR3 runs 13 residues. V was cut by 3 bases and J by 1 base, with 4 bases left in between. Germline values: CDR1 SGHTA, CDR2 FQGNSA. CDR3 amino acids: CASSFGSNQPQHF. The CDR3 DNA follows: TGTGCCAGCAGCTTCGGAAGCAATCAGCCCCAGCATTTT.

The chain employs TRBV5-8 and TRBJ2-1; TRBD2 matches at 12 bases. CDR1 is SGHTS and CDR2 is YDEGEE in the germline V gene. The CDR3 runs to 15 residues. Trimming removed 3 bases from V and 6 bases from J; junction bases left unmatched: 4. CDR3 sequence: CASSWLAGGSNEQFF. As DNA, the CDR3 is TGTGCCAGCAGCTGGCTAGCGGGGGGGAGCAATGAGCAGTTCTTC.

The chain is built from TRBV7-2 and TRBJ1-5; D might be TRBD1 (5 bases). Trimming stripped 1 base from V and 0 bases from J, with 10 bases between. CDR1 and CDR2 (germline): SGHTA, FQGNSA. This CDR3 is built from 16 residues. CDR3 coding DNA: TGTGCCAGCAGCTTAGGACAGACTTATAGCAATCAGCCCCAGCATTTT. It encodes CASSLGQTYSNQPQHF.

The chain carries TRBV5-1 and TRBJ2-7; 7 nucleotides line up with TRBD1. Germline V gives CDR1 SGHRS, CDR2 YFSETQ. The CDR3 spans 15 residues. Trimming removed 3 bases from V and 2 bases from J; junction bases left unmatched: 8. The DNA of the CDR3 is TGCGCCAGCAGCTCATCCGGGACAGAGCCCTACGAGCAGTACTTC. As protein: CASSSSGTEPYEQYF.

This chain links TRBV4-1 with TRBJ2-2; perhaps D is TRBD1 or TRBD2 (6 bases each). With 4 bases removed from V and 5 bases from J, the gap between germline ends came to 17 bases. The length of the CDR3 is 16 residues. Germline CDR1 MGHRA, CDR2 YSYEKL. The CDR3 region is CASSPRGQVRTGELFF. For the CDR3, the DNA is TGCGCCAGCAGCCCCCGGGGGCAGGTGAGGACCGGGGAGCTGTTTTTT.

The chain joins TRBV12-3 or TRBV12-4 to TRBJ1-5, with D unresolved. V lost 5 bases and J lost 2, with 7 bases in between. This CDR3 spans 13 amino acids. The CDR3 DNA reads as TGTGCCAGCAGTCCAGGAGGCAATCAGCCCCAGCATTTT. Its protein product is CASSPGGNQPQHF.

This chain links TRBV4-2 with TRBJ1-3; unclear D gene. V dropped 3 bases and J dropped 0 bases, with 12 bases sitting between them. This CDR3 comprises 16 residues. Germline V lookup: CDR1 LGHNA, CDR2 YNFKEQ. This CDR3 is CASSQSPGDSGNTIYF. CDR3 in DNA: TGTGCCAGCAGCCAGAGCCCGGGAGACTCTGGAAACACCATATATTTT.

The chain recombines TRBV19 with TRBJ1-4; D not resolved. This CDR3 has 17 amino acids. V lost 3 bases, J lost 7 bases, and 21 bases lay in between. Germline V lookup: CDR1 LNHDA, CDR2 SQIVND (reference sequence). In nucleotides, the CDR3 is TGTGCCAGTAGTATTCAGGTCGATACCCGGGCTAGTGAAAAACTGTTTTTT. Encoded protein: CASSIQVDTRASEKLFF.

J is TRBJ1-3 and V is TRBV6-4; D call uncertain. The germline V gene has CDR1 MRHNA and CDR2 SNTAGT. Trimming cost V 7 bases and J 0 bases, with 13 bases left between them. CDR3 length: 15 residues. CDR3: CASKTVRNSGNTIYF. The CDR3 nucleotides are TGTGCCAGCAAGACGGTTAGGAACTCTGGAAACACCATATATTTT.

The V gene is TRBV19, the J gene TRBJ2-7; maybe TRBD1 (5 bases). The CDR3 is made up of 17 amino acids. Per the germline V gene, CDR1 is LNHDA and CDR2 is SQIVND (reference sequence). V lost 3 bases, J lost 2 bases, and 20 bases lay in between. CDR3 in amino acids: CASSMGPGVAWPYEQYF. CDR3 DNA sequence: TGTGCCAGTAGTATGGGGCCGGGCGTAGCCTGGCCCTACGAGCAGTACTTC.